One sample yielded the 2 T cell receptor beta chains listed below, sequenced in a study of T cell responses to AZD1222 COVID-19 vaccine. Assay: immunoSEQ multiplex PCR; the TCRdb copy retains only in-frame clones and omits some. The data show 120,000 or so clones, approximately 92% seen once. Sequences were derived from peripheral blood, sampled 28 days after the second AZD1222 dose. The source of these receptors is an adult who received the AZD1222 COVID-19 vaccine.

This chain joins TRBV18 and TRBJ1-4; no definite D call. Trimming pared 1 base from V and 5 bases from J, leaving 11 bases between. This CDR3 has 15 amino acids. The germline V gene encodes CDR1 KGHSH and CDR2 LQKENI. In DNA form, the CDR3 reads TGTGCCAGCTCACCACGGCCGGTAGTCAATGAAAAACTGTTTTTT. This gives the protein CASSPRPVVNEKLFF.

This chain links TRBV2 with TRBJ2-5; tentatively, D is TRBD1 or TRBD2 (5 bases each). Germline loops: CDR1 SNHLY, CDR2 FYNNEI. The CDR3 extends over 15 amino acids. V was cut by 1 base and J by 5 bases, with 14 bases left in between. The CDR3 region is CASSEGAGTGETQYF. The CDR3 coding sequence is TGTGCCAGCAGTGAAGGGGCAGGGACGGGGGAGACCCAGTACTTC.